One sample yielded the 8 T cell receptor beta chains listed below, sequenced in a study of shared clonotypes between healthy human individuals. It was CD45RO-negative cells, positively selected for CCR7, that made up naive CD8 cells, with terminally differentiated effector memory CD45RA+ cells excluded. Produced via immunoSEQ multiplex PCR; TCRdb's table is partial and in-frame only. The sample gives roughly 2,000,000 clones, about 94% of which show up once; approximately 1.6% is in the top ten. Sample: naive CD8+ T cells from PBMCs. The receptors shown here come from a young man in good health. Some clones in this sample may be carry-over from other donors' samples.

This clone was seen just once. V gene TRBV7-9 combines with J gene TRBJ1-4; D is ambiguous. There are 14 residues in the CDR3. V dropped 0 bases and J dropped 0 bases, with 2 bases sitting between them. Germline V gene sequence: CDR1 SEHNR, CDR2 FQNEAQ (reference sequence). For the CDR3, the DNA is TGTGCCAGCAGCTTAGCACCAACTAATGAAAAACTGTTTTTT. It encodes CASSLAPTNEKLFF.

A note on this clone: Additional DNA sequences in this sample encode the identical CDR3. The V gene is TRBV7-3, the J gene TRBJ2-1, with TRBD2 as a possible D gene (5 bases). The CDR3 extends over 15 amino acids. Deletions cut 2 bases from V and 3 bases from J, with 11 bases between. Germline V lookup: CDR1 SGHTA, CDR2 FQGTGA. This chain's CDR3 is CASSLSGGGYNEQFF. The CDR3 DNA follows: TGTGCCAGCAGCTTATCAGGAGGAGGCTACAATGAGCAGTTCTTC.

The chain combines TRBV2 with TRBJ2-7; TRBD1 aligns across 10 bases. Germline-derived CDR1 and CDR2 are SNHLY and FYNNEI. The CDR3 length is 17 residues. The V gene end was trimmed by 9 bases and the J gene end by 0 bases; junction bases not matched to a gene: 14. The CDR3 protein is CASRGQGTGANSYEQYF. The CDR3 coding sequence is TGTGCCAGTCGGGGACAAGGGACAGGGGCCAACTCCTACGAGCAGTACTTC.

This CDR3 reads CASDSGLPNQPQHF. Here the CDR3 DNA reads TGTGCCAGCGATTCAGGGTTACCCAATCAGCCCCAGCATTTT. This sequence joins TRBV7-9 and TRBJ1-5; possible D gene TRBD1, 5 bases. Trimming stripped 8 bases from V and 3 bases from J, with 14 bases between. Germline V gene lookup returns CDR1 SEHNR and CDR2 FQNEAQ (reference sequence). The CDR3 loop spans 14 amino acids.

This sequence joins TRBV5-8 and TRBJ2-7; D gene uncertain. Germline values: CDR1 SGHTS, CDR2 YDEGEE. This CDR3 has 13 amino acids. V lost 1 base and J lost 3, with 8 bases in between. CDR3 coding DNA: TGTGCCAGCAGCTTGCCGGCCGTCTACGAGCAGTACTTC. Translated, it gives CASSLPAVYEQYF. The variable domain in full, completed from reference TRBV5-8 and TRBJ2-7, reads EAGVTQSPTHLIKTRGQQATLRCSPISGHTSVYWYQQALGLGLQFLLWYDEGEERNRGNFPPRFSGRQFPNYSSELNVNALELEDSALYLCASSLPAVYEQYFGPGTRLTVT.

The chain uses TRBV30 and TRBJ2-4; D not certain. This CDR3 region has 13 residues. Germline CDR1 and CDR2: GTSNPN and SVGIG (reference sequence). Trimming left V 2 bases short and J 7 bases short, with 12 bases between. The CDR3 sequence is CAWSWAAKNIQYF. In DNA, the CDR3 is TGTGCCTGGAGTTGGGCCGCAAAGAACATTCAGTACTTC.

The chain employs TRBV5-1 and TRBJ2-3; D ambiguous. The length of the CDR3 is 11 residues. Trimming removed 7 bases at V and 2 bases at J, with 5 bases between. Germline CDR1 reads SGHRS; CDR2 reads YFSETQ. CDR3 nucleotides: TGCGCCAGCGGGGACACAGATACGCAGTATTTT. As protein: CASGDTDTQYF.

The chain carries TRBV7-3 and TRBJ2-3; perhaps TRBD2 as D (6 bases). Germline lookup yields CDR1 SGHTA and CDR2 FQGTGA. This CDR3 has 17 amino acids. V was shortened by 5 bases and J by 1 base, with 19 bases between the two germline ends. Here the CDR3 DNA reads TGTGCCAGCAGCGCTCGGAGGGCACCGCGAGGCACAGATACGCAGTATTTT. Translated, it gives CASSARRAPRGTDTQYF.